This note documents a single T cell receptor beta chain sequence. This table comes from immunoSEQ multiplex PCR, and its TCRdb copy is limited to in-frame clones, with some not included. The table records 290,000 or so clones, around 83% of them present only once. The sample comes from a study of blood T cell repertoires in COVID-19. This study enrolled people aged about 18 to 100 from about two dozen US geographic areas. Trimming took off 8 bases at V and 5 bases at J, with 10 bases between the two ends. The CDR3 runs 12 residues. Per the germline V gene, CDR1 is KGHDR and CDR2 is SFDVKD. Sample: PBMCs or T cells enriched from blood (not recorded which). The chain recombines TRBV24-1 with TRBJ2-3; D perhaps matches TRBD2 (7 bases). The TCR originated in a man aged 35-49 years who had been exposed to COVID-19. The CDR3 reads CATKGEGDTQYF. The CDR3 DNA is TGTGCCACCAAGGGGGAGGGAGATACGCAGTATTTT.